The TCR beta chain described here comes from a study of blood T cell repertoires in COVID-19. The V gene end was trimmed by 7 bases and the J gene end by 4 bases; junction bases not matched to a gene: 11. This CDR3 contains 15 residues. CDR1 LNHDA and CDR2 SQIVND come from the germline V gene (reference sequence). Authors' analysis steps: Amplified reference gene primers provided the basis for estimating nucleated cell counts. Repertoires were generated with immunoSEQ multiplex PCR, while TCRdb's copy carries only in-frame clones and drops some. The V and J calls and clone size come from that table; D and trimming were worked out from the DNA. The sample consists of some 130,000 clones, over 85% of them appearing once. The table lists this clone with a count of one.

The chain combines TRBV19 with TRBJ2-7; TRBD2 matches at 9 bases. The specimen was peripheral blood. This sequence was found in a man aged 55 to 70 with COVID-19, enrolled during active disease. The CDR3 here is CASNPRASGDYEQYF. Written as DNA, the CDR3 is TGTGCCAGTAACCCCCGGGCTAGCGGGGATTACGAGCAGTACTTC. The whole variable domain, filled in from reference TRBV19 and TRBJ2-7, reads DGGITQSPKYLFRKEGQNVTLSCEQNLNHDAMYWYRQDPGQGLRLIYYSQIVNDFQKGDIAEGYSVSREKKESFPLTVTSAQKNPTAFYLCASNPRASGDYEQYFGPGTRLTVT.